Below, 19 T cell receptor beta chains from the same sample are listed, as sequenced in a study of cytomegalovirus exposure and HLA in healthy donors. Produced via immunoSEQ multiplex PCR; TCRdb's table is partial and in-frame only. The sample yields 95,000 to 150,000 clones, 85% to 90% seen once. The specimen was PBMCs. Receptors originate from a woman in her late teens or twenties in good health and CMV-seronegative.

The chain has TRBV30 and TRBJ2-5; D is ambiguous. V lost 1 base and J 4 bases, leaving 7 bases between the germline ends. CDR3 length: 12 residues. Germline V gene sequence: CDR1 GTSNPN, CDR2 SVGIG (reference sequence). CDR3 loop: CAWSGYGETQYF. CDR3 coding DNA: TGTGCCTGGAGTGGGTACGGAGAGACCCAGTACTTC.

This sequence joins TRBV5-8 and TRBJ2-7; 8 positions agree with TRBD1. Trimming cost V 4 bases and J 2 bases; bases outside gene matches: 2. Germline V CDR1 and CDR2: SGHTS, YDEGEE. The CDR3 covers 13 residues. The CDR3 DNA is TGTGCCAGCAGCCTGGACAGGGCCTACGAGCAGTACGTC. Translated, it gives CASSLDRAYEQYV.

This rearrangement joins TRBV6-5 to TRBJ1-3; a possible D gene is TRBD1 (5 bases). CDR1 and CDR2 (germline): MNHEY, SVGAGI. CDR3 length equals 15 residues. V dropped 6 bases and J dropped 6 bases, with 18 bases sitting between them. CDR3 in amino acids: CASRLTARGANTIYF. In DNA form, the CDR3 reads TGTGCCAGCAGGCTGACGGCTAGGGGTGCAAACACCATATATTTT.

The V gene is TRBV5-4, the J gene TRBJ1-1; D is possibly TRBD1 (6 bases). This CDR3 spans 17 amino acids. V lost 1 base and J lost 0, with 16 bases in between. Germline CDR1 SGHNT, CDR2 YYREEE (reference sequence). In DNA form, the CDR3 reads TGTGCCAGCAGCTTGTTGGGGGGGCGTTTTATGAACACTGAAGCTTTCTTT. Its translation: CASSLLGGRFMNTEAFF.

This chain joins TRBV4-3 and TRBJ1-3, with 7 bases aligning to TRBD1. V lost 1 base to trimming and J lost 0 bases; unmatched junction nucleotides: 6. From germline, CDR1 is LGHNA and CDR2 YSLEER. The CDR3 contains 17 residues. The CDR3 loop reads CASSQAWTGPSGNTIYF. For the CDR3, the DNA is TGCGCCAGCAGCCAAGCATGGACAGGCCCCTCTGGAAACACCATATATTTT.

V usage is TRBV19 and J usage is TRBJ1-1; possible D gene TRBD1, 5 bases. Between the trimmed V and J ends, which lost 6 bases and 1 base, there was a span of 12 bases. From germline, CDR1 is LNHDA and CDR2 SQIVND (reference sequence). The CDR3 spans 14 residues. The CDR3 spells CASRTTAKNTEAFF. The CDR3 nucleotides read TGTGCCAGTAGAACGACAGCTAAGAACACTGAAGCTTTCTTT.

The chain is built from TRBV28 and TRBJ2-7, with 8 bases matching TRBD1. Trimming took 5 bases from V and 3 from J; bases not matched to a gene: 6. Germline loops: CDR1 MDHEN, CDR2 SYDVKM. The CDR3 has 14 amino acids. The CDR3 region is CASSSGQGLYEQYV. The CDR3, as DNA: TGTGCCAGCAGTAGCGGACAGGGACTCTACGAGCAGTACGTC.

This chain connects TRBV14 to TRBJ1-2, with TRBD1 matching over 7 bases. With V trimmed by 3 bases and J by 5 bases, 6 bases remained unmatched. This CDR3 contains 14 residues. Germline V gene data show CDR1 as SGHDN and CDR2 as FVKESK. Here the CDR3 DNA reads TGTGCCAGCAGCCAGGCCGAGACAGGGTATGGCTACACCTTC. Protein product: CASSQAETGYGYTF.

V is TRBV28 and J is TRBJ1-3; D possibly corresponds to TRBD1 (5 bases). CDR3 length equals 14 residues. Trimming took off 6 bases at V and 2 bases at J, with 11 bases between the two ends. CDR1 MDHEN and CDR2 SYDVKM come from the germline V gene. This CDR3 is CASRRDFAGNTIYF. DNA of the CDR3: TGTGCCAGCAGACGGGACTTTGCTGGAAACACCATATATTTT.

The chain couples TRBV6-5 to TRBJ1-1, with D maybe TRBD1 (6 bases). The germline V gene has CDR1 MNHEY and CDR2 SVGAGI. Trimming took 4 bases from V and 9 from J, leaving 9 bases between them. The CDR3 runs 11 residues. The CDR3 here is CASSSDRKAFF. CDR3 DNA: TGTGCCAGCAGTTCCGACAGGAAAGCTTTCTTT.

V gene TRBV6-5 combines with J gene TRBJ1-2; D remains unclear. The ends were cut back, 2 bases at V and 7 bases at J, with 14 bases in the middle. The CDR3 spans 14 residues. The germline gives CDR1 MNHEY, CDR2 SVGAGI. The DNA of the CDR3 is TGTGCCAGCAGTTACACGTCGGGGTACTTTGGCTACACCTTC. It codes for CASSYTSGYFGYTF.

The chain uses TRBV30 and TRBJ2-7; the match to TRBD2 covers 10 bases. The germline gives CDR1 GTSNPN, CDR2 SVGIG (reference sequence). V was pared by 2 bases and J by 9 bases, with 7 bases of the junction left unmatched. The length of the CDR3 is 13 residues. This chain's CDR3 is CAWSRLAGEGQYF. CDR3 nucleotides: TGTGCCTGGAGTAGGCTAGCGGGAGAAGGGCAGTACTTC.

This clone was observed once. This sequence joins TRBV29-1 and TRBJ1-5; 12 bases are a match to TRBD1. Trimming removed 4 bases from V and 5 bases from J; junction bases left unmatched: 3. Germline CDR1 reads SQVTM; CDR2 reads ANQGSEA. The CDR3 sequence is 14 residues long. This CDR3 is CSVVGTGGDQPQHF. CDR3 in DNA: TGCAGCGTTGTAGGGACAGGGGGCGATCAGCCCCAGCATTTT. The whole variable domain, filled in from reference TRBV29-1 and TRBJ1-5, reads SAVISQKPSRDICQRGTSLTIQCQVDSQVTMMFWYRQQPGQSLTLIATANQGSEATYESGFVIDKFPISRPNLTFSTLTVSNMSPEDSSIYLCSVVGTGGDQPQHFGDGTRLSIL.

The chain employs TRBV13 and TRBJ1-5, with D possibly matching TRBD1 (5 bases). The CDR3 length is 12 residues. V dropped 5 bases and J dropped 4 bases, with 6 bases sitting between them. Per the germline V gene, CDR1 is PRHDT and CDR2 is FYEKMQ (reference sequence). The CDR3 coding sequence is TGTGCCAGCAGCCGGGGGAATCAGCCCCAGCATTTT. This gives the protein CASSRGNQPQHF. Variable domain in full (rest from reference TRBV13 and TRBJ1-5): AAGVIQSPRHLIKEKRETATLKCYPIPRHDTVYWYQQGPGQDPQFLISFYEKMQSDKGSIPDRFSAQQFSDYHSELNMSSLELGDSALYFCASSRGNQPQHFGDGTRLSIL.

The chain has TRBV29-1 and TRBJ2-1; 7 bases match TRBD2. The CDR3 is 13 amino acids. J gave up 8 bases and V 4 bases, and 8 bases lay outside the gene matches. Germline CDR1 reads SQVTM; CDR2 reads ANQGSEA. CDR3 sequence: CSVAFRLADEQFF. DNA of the CDR3: TGCAGCGTTGCTTTTCGGCTAGCGGATGAGCAGTTCTTC.

The CDR3 nucleotides read TGTGCCAGCAGCTTAAGGGCTAGCGGGAACAGGGGTACGCAGTATTTT. The encoded protein is CASSLRASGNRGTQYF. The rearrangement joins TRBV5-6 to TRBJ2-3; TRBD2 matches at 9 bases. The length of the CDR3 is 16 residues. Germline V gene lookup returns CDR1 SGHDT and CDR2 YYEEEE. The V and J ends lost 2 bases and 8 bases, in that order; junction bases with no gene match: 12.

The V gene is TRBV7-9, the J gene TRBJ1-2; weak D call: TRBD1 (6 bases). Between the trimmed V and J ends, which lost 2 bases and 5 bases, there was a span of 12 bases. Germline V gene sequence: CDR1 SEHNR, CDR2 FQNEAQ (reference sequence). This CDR3 has 14 residues. The CDR3 sequence is CASSLPTGRYGYTF. The CDR3 DNA reads as TGTGCCAGCAGCTTACCGACAGGCCGGTATGGCTACACCTTC.

In regard to this clone: A much larger clone lies a single base off, so this may be a read error. The chain joins TRBV5-5 to TRBJ1-1; D gene uncertain. Germline lookup yields CDR1 SGHKS and CDR2 YYEKEE (reference sequence). This CDR3 has 13 amino acids. Trimming pared 5 bases from V and 1 base from J, leaving 9 bases between. CDR3 loop: CASSSSGNTEAFF. Written as DNA, the CDR3 is TGTGCCAGCAGTTCCTCGGGGAACACTGAAGCTTTCTTT. Complete variable domain (other parts from reference TRBV5-5 and TRBJ1-1): DAGVTQSPTHLIKTRGQQVTLRCSPISGHKSVSWYQQVLGQGPQFIFQYYEKEERGRGNFPDRFSARQFPNYSSELNVNALLLGDSALYLCASSSSGNTEAFFGQGTRLTVV.

V and J are TRBV5-1 and TRBJ2-2; a possible D gene is TRBD2 (5 bases). Trimming cost V 8 bases and J 3 bases, with 11 bases left between them. Per the germline V gene, CDR1 is SGHRS and CDR2 is YFSETQ. The CDR3 runs 13 residues. CDR3 sequence (DNA): TGCGCCAGTCACTCGAGGGACACCGGGGAGCTGTTTTTT. It specifies CASHSRDTGELFF.